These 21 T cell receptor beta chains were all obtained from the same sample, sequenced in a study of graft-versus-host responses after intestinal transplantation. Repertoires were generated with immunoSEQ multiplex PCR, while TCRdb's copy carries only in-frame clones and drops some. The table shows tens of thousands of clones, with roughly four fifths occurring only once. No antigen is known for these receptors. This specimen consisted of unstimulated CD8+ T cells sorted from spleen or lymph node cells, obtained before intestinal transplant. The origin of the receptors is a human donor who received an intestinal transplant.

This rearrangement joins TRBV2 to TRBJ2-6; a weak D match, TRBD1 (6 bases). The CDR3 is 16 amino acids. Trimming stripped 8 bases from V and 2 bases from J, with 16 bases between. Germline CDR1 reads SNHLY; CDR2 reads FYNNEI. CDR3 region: CASLGGHVAGANVLTF. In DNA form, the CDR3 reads TGTGCCAGCTTAGGGGGACACGTGGCTGGGGCCAACGTCCTGACTTTC.

The CDR3 protein is CASRRRMNTEAFF. In nucleotides, the CDR3 is TGTGCCAGCAGACGGAGAATGAACACTGAAGCTTTCTTT. This chain uses TRBV16 with TRBJ1-1; D is ambiguous. The CDR3 totals 13 residues. Trimming took 6 bases from V and 0 from J, leaving 8 bases between them. Germline-derived CDR1 and CDR2 are KGHSY and FQNENV.

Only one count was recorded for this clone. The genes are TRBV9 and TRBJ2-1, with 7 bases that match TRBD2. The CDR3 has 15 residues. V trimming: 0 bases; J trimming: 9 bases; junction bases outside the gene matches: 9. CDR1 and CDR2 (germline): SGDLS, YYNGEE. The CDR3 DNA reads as TGTGCCAGCAGCGTAGGCGCGCGGGAGTGGGGTGAGCAGTTCTTC. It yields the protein CASSVGAREWGEQFF.

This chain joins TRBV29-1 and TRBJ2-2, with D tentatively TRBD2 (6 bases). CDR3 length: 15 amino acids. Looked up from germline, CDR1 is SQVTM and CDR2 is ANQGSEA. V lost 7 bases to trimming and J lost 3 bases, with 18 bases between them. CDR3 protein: CSARDFGGDTGELFF. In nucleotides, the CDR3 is TGCAGCGCACGGGACTTCGGAGGGGACACCGGGGAGCTGTTTTTT.

The CDR3 protein is CASSITSGGEGNQPQHF. Written as DNA, the CDR3 is TGTGCCAGTAGTATAACATCAGGGGGCGAGGGCAATCAGCCCCAGCATTTT. The chain is built from TRBV19 and TRBJ1-5; 8 bases match TRBD1. With 2 bases clipped from V and 2 bases from J, the junction kept 8 bases outside the gene matches. CDR1 is LNHDA and CDR2 is SQIVND in the germline V gene (reference sequence). The CDR3 loop spans 17 amino acids.

CDR3: CASSIDRTGELFF. The CDR3 DNA sequence: TGTGCCAGTAGTATAGACCGCACCGGGGAGCTGTTTTTT. The chain links TRBV19 to TRBJ2-2; D unresolved. Per germline, CDR1 LNHDA and CDR2 SQIVND (reference sequence). V was trimmed by 0 bases and J by 4 bases, leaving 3 bases between them. The CDR3 loop spans 13 amino acids.

The CDR3 loop reads CASRIGLAGPYNEQFF. The CDR3 DNA sequence: TGTGCCAGCAGAATAGGACTAGCGGGACCCTACAATGAGCAGTTCTTC. This chain links TRBV28 with TRBJ2-1, with 12 bases aligning to TRBD2. The V segment lost 6 bases and the J segment 2 bases; nucleotides outside the gene matches: 5. Germline V gene lookup returns CDR1 MDHEN and CDR2 SYDVKM. This CDR3 is built from 16 residues.

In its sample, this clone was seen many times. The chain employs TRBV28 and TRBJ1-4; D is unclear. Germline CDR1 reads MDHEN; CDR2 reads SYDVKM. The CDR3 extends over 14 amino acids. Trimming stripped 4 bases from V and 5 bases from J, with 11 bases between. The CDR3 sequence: CASSSRLSNEKLFF. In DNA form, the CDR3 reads TGTGCCAGCAGTTCCCGTCTATCGAATGAAAAACTGTTTTTT.

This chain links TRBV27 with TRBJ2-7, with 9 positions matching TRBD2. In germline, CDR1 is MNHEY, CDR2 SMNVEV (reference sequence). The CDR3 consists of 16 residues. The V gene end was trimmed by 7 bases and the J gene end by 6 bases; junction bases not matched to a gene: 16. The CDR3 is CASNSLAGGSLREQYF. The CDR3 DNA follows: TGTGCCAGCAATTCCCTTGCGGGAGGGTCCCTCCGCGAGCAGTACTTC.

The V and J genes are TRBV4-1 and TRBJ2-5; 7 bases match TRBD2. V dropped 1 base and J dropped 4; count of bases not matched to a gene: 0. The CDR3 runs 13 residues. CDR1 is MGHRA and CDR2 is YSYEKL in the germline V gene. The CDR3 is CASSQGLAETQYF. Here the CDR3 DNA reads TGCGCCAGCAGCCAAGGACTAGCAGAGACCCAGTACTTC.

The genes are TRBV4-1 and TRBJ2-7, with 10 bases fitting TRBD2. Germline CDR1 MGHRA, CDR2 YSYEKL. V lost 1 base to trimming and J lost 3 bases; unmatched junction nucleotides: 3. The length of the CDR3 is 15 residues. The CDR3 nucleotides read TGCGCCAGCAGCCAAGTAGCGGGAGGAAACTACGAGCAGTACTTC. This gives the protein CASSQVAGGNYEQYF.

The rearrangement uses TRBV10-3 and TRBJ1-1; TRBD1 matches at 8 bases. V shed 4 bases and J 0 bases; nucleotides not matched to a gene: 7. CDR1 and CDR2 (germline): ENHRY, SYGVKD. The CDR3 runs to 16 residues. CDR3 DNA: TGTGCCATCAGTGGCCCCAGGGGGCCGATGAACACTGAAGCTTTCTTT. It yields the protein CAISGPRGPMNTEAFF.

The CDR3 loop is CASSELVGTDYNEQFF. The DNA of the CDR3 is TGTGCCAGCAGTGAATTGGTCGGGACAGACTACAATGAGCAGTTCTTC. V is TRBV2 and J is TRBJ2-1; TRBD1 aligns across 7 bases. The V segment lost 2 bases and the J segment 3 bases; nucleotides outside the gene matches: 7. There are 16 residues in the CDR3. CDR1 SNHLY and CDR2 FYNNEI come from the germline V gene.

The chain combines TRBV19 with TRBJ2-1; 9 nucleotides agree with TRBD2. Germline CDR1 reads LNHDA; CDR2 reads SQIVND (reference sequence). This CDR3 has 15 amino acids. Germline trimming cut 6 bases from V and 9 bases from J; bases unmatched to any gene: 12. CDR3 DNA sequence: TGTGCCAGTAGGGTAATGGCGGGAGGGCCGGGTGAGCAGTTCTTC. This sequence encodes CASRVMAGGPGEQFF. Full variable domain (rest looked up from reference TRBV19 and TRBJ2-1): DGGITQSPKYLFRKEGQNVTLSCEQNLNHDAMYWYRQDPGQGLRLIYYSQIVNDFQKGDIAEGYSVSREKKESFPLTVTSAQKNPTAFYLCASRVMAGGPGEQFFGPGTRLTVL.

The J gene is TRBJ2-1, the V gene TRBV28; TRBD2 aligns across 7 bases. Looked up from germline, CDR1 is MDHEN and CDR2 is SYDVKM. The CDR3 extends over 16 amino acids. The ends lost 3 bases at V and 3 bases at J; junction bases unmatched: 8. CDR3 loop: CASSFGLAEGYNEQFF. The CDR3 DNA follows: TGTGCCAGCAGTTTTGGGCTAGCGGAGGGCTACAATGAGCAGTTCTTC.

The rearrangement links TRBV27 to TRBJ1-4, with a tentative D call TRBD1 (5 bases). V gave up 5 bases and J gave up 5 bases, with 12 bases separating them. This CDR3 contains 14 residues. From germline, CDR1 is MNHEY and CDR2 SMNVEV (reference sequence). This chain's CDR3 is CASSPQTANEKLFF. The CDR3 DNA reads TGTGCCAGCAGTCCCCAGACAGCCAATGAAAAACTGTTTTTT.

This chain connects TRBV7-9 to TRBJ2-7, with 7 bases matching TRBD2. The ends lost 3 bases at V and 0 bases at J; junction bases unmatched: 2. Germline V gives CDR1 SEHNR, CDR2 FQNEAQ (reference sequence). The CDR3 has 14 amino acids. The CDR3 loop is CASSLGGFSYEQYF. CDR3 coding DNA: TGTGCCAGCAGCTTGGGGGGGTTCTCCTACGAGCAGTACTTC.

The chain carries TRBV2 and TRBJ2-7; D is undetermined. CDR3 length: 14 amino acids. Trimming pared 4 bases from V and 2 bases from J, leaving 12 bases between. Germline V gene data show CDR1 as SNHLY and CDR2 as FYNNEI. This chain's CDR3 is CASSASVDTYEQYF. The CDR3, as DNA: TGTGCCAGCAGTGCCTCGGTCGATACCTACGAGCAGTACTTC.

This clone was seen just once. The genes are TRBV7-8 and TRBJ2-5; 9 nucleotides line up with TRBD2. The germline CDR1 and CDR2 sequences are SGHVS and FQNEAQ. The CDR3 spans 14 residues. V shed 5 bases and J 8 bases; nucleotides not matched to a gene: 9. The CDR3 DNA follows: TGTGCCAGCAGCCCAGTAGCGGGAGACGAAACCCAGTACTTC. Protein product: CASSPVAGDETQYF.

CDR3 in amino acids: CASSELGVSEQFF. In DNA, the CDR3 is TGTGCCAGCAGTGAATTAGGGGTGAGTGAGCAGTTCTTC. The chain links TRBV25-1 to TRBJ2-1; a weak D match, TRBD1 (5 bases). This CDR3 is built from 13 residues. Trimming cost V 1 base and J 9 bases, with 10 bases left between them. The germline CDR1 and CDR2 sequences are MGHDK and SYGVNS.

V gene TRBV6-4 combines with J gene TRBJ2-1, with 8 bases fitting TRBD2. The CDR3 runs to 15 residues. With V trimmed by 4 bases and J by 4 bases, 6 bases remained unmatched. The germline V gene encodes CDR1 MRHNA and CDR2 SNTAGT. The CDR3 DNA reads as TGTGCCAGCAGTGGTCCGGGACTAGTTTACAATGAGCAGTTCTTC. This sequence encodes CASSGPGLVYNEQFF.